Below are 21 T cell receptor beta chains sequenced from a single sample in a study of OX40 agonist ivuxolimab in advanced cancers. Profiled with immunoSEQ multiplex PCR; TCRdb holds only in-frame clones, not every one. The table lists roughly 26,000 clones, just under 80% of them singletons. The sample consisted of CD4+ or CD8+ T cells sorted from blood, taken in a trial of the OX40 agonist ivuxolimab. Source of these receptors: an adult with an advanced solid tumor such as melanoma, head and neck, liver or kidney cancer.

The V call is TRBV29-1, the J call TRBJ2-7, with D tentatively TRBD1 (5 bases). The CDR3 has 13 residues. Germline V lookup: CDR1 SQVTM, CDR2 ANQGSEA. V dropped 3 bases and J dropped 3 bases, with 12 bases sitting between them. CDR3 nucleotides: TGCAGCGTTGAGGTAGGGGTATACTACGAGCAGTACTTC. Its protein product is CSVEVGVYYEQYF.

The rearrangement uses TRBV9 and TRBJ2-7; maybe TRBD1 (6 bases). The CDR3 runs 12 residues. Trimming left V 0 bases short and J 6 bases short, with 7 bases between. Per germline, CDR1 SGDLS and CDR2 YYNGEE. The CDR3 loop reads CASSVGGREQYF. CDR3 sequence (DNA): TGTGCCAGCAGCGTAGGGGGGCGCGAGCAGTACTTC.

The chain recombines TRBV10-1 with TRBJ2-7; D is possibly TRBD2 (6 bases). The V and J ends lost 0 bases and 0 bases respectively, with 9 bases between them. This CDR3 spans 15 amino acids. Germline V gene sequence: CDR1 WNHNN, CDR2 SYGVQD (reference sequence). CDR3 amino acids: CASSESSGGSYEQYF. In DNA, the CDR3 is TGCGCCAGCAGTGAGTCTAGCGGAGGCTCCTACGAGCAGTACTTC.

V is TRBV27 and J is TRBJ2-5; D is undetermined. The CDR3 length is 14 residues. Trimming stripped 0 bases from V and 7 bases from J, with 12 bases between. Germline CDR1 MNHEY, CDR2 SMNVEV (reference sequence). The CDR3: CASSLSDPSGTQYF. CDR3 nucleotide sequence: TGTGCCAGCAGTTTATCGGACCCCTCCGGGACCCAGTACTTC.

This sequence joins TRBV5-4 and TRBJ2-1; D not resolved. Trimming pared 2 bases from V and 0 bases from J, leaving 6 bases between. Germline V gene data show CDR1 as SGHNT and CDR2 as YYREEE (reference sequence). The CDR3 has 14 amino acids. The CDR3 protein is CASSFSGSYNEQFF. The CDR3 DNA reads as TGTGCCAGCAGCTTTTCGGGCTCCTACAATGAGCAGTTCTTC. Complete variable domain (other parts from reference TRBV5-4 and TRBJ2-1): ETGVTQSPTHLIKTRGQQVTLRCSSQSGHNTVSWYQQALGQGPQFIFQYYREEENGRGNFPPRFSGLQFPNYSSELNVNALELDDSALYLCASSFSGSYNEQFFGPGTRLTVL.

The chain has TRBV5-1 and TRBJ2-1, with 9 bases identical to TRBD1. The germline V gene has CDR1 SGHRS and CDR2 YFSETQ. V trimming: 4 bases; J trimming: 8 bases; junction bases outside the gene matches: 4. The CDR3 covers 13 residues. The CDR3 bases are TGCGCCAGCAGCCCCCGGGACAGGGATGAGCAGTTCTTC. Translation: CASSPRDRDEQFF.

The gene calls are TRBV5-4 and TRBJ1-2; D is unresolved. V was shortened by 4 bases and J by 0 bases, with 10 bases between the two germline ends. CDR1 and CDR2 from the germline V gene are SGHNT and YYREEE (reference sequence). The CDR3 is 14 amino acids. DNA of the CDR3: TGTGCCAGCAGCCAGGCGGGGACTAACTATGGCTACACCTTC. Translated: CASSQAGTNYGYTF.

In this sample, this clone turned up a few times. This chain joins TRBV28 and TRBJ2-2, with D unclear. Germline CDR1 and CDR2: MDHEN and SYDVKM. This CDR3 is built from 16 residues. The ends were cut back, 5 bases at V and 1 base at J, with 14 bases in the middle. The CDR3 sequence is CASSLRRDLNTGELFF. In nucleotides, the CDR3 is TGTGCCAGCAGTCTACGACGAGACCTGAACACCGGGGAGCTGTTTTTT.

V is TRBV7-3 and J is TRBJ2-2, with D tentatively TRBD1 (5 bases). V was cut by 8 bases and J by 1 base, with 8 bases left in between. Germline V gene data show CDR1 as SGHTA and CDR2 as FQGTGA. The CDR3 is 13 amino acids. The chain's CDR3 is CASGQGNTGELFF. As DNA, the CDR3 is TGTGCCAGCGGCCAGGGGAACACCGGGGAGCTGTTTTTT.

CDR3 in amino acids: CASSEAGNNEQFF. DNA for the CDR3: TGTGCCAGCAGCGAGGCGGGGAACAATGAGCAGTTCTTC. The chain recombines TRBV9 with TRBJ2-1; D might be TRBD2 (6 bases). Germline V CDR1 and CDR2: SGDLS, YYNGEE. V lost 3 bases to trimming and J lost 5 bases, with 9 bases between them. The CDR3 is 13 amino acids.

CDR3 in DNA: TGTGCCAGCAGCCCGGGACAGATTCTTGGAGGCTACACCTTC. Protein: CASSPGQILGGYTF. J is TRBJ1-2 and V is TRBV7-6; 7 bases are shared with TRBD1. CDR3 size: 14 residues. Germline CDR1 is SGHVS and CDR2 is FNYEAQ. Trimming at V came to 5 bases and at J to 8 bases, leaving 11 bases not matched to a gene.

The rearrangement links TRBV27 to TRBJ2-1; unclear D gene. The germline V gene has CDR1 MNHEY and CDR2 SMNVEV (reference sequence). This CDR3 is 16 amino acids long. Deletions cut 0 bases from V and 4 bases from J, with 13 bases between. The CDR3 here is CASSLSTTHPYNEQFF. CDR3 bases: TGTGCCAGCAGTTTATCGACCACTCACCCTTACAATGAGCAGTTCTTC.

The chain carries TRBV6-5 and TRBJ2-7, with D perhaps TRBD2 (5 bases). CDR3 length: 13 amino acids. Germline CDR1 is MNHEY and CDR2 is SVGAGI. V was clipped by 0 bases and J by 6 bases, with 9 bases between them. The CDR3 DNA reads as TGTGCCAGCAGTTACTCTCGGGATACCGAGCAGTACTTC. This gives the protein CASSYSRDTEQYF.

The V and J genes are TRBV30 and TRBJ1-1; D is ambiguous. The V end was cut by 2 bases, the J end by 5 bases, with 12 bases between. In germline, CDR1 is GTSNPN, CDR2 SVGIG (reference sequence). The CDR3 totals 13 residues. CDR3 loop: CAWSWAGGTEAFF. CDR3 DNA sequence: TGTGCCTGGAGTTGGGCAGGCGGAACTGAAGCTTTCTTT.

In nucleotides, the CDR3 is TGCGCCAGCAGCCTACCTCTCGGGGAGCTGTTTTTT. It is translated as CASSLPLGELFF. The chain is built from TRBV4-1 and TRBJ2-2; no reliable D call. This CDR3 comprises 12 residues. In germline, CDR1 is MGHRA, CDR2 YSYEKL. V was clipped by 4 bases and J by 7 bases, with 7 bases between them.

Concerning this clone: A read error may produce the germline difference seen at one junction end. The rearrangement uses TRBV10-2 and TRBJ2-7; 12 bases are a match to TRBD1. Germline V gene lookup returns CDR1 WSHSY and CDR2 SAAADI. The CDR3 totals 13 residues. The CDR3 bases are TGCGCCAGCAGATTCCCGGACCGGGACAGGGGGCCCTTC. This encodes CASRFPDRDRGPF.

V gene TRBV27 combines with J gene TRBJ2-5; a weak D match, TRBD2 (5 bases). The length of the CDR3 is 15 residues. Between the trimmed V and J ends, which lost 0 bases and 5 bases, there was a span of 13 bases. CDR1 is MNHEY and CDR2 is SMNVEV in the germline V gene (reference sequence). The CDR3 spells CASSLSRVGDETQYF. For the CDR3, the DNA is TGTGCCAGCAGTTTATCCCGGGTCGGGGATGAGACCCAGTACTTC.

The chain is built from TRBV2 and TRBJ2-3; 15 bases match TRBD2. The CDR3 sequence is 15 residues long. V was pared by 10 bases and J by 3 bases, with 5 bases of the junction left unmatched. The V gene's germline CDR1 is SNHLY and CDR2 FYNNEI. The CDR3 is CANSGLAGGTDTQYF. The CDR3 region has the DNA TGTGCCAACTCGGGACTAGCGGGGGGAACAGATACGCAGTATTTT. Variable domain in full (rest from reference TRBV2 and TRBJ2-3): EPEVTQTPSHQVTQMGQEVILRCVPISNHLYFYWYRQILGQKVEFLVSFYNNEISEKSEIFDDQFSVERPDGSNFTLKIRSTKLEDSAMYFCANSGLAGGTDTQYFGPGTRLTVL.

The chain uses TRBV18 and TRBJ2-7, with D perhaps matching TRBD1 or TRBD2 (5 bases each). CDR3 length: 14 amino acids. Germline assignment: CDR1 KGHSH and CDR2 LQKENI. V shed 3 bases and J shed 3 bases, with 12 bases lying between them. CDR3 bases: TGTGCCAGCTCACCGGGACCGTCTCTCTACGAGCAGTACTTC. Its protein is CASSPGPSLYEQYF.

This chain uses TRBV27 with TRBJ2-1, with 12 bases fitting TRBD2. From germline, CDR1 is MNHEY and CDR2 SMNVEV (reference sequence). There are 17 residues in the CDR3. Germline trimming cut 4 bases from V and 0 bases from J; bases unmatched to any gene: 4. In DNA, the CDR3 is TGTGCCAGCAGTTCATCACTAGCGGGGGGCTCCTACAATGAGCAGTTCTTC. Translation gives CASSSSLAGGSYNEQFF.

This chain uses TRBV6-5 with TRBJ1-2, with 9 bases identical to TRBD1. The CDR3 consists of 15 residues. In germline, CDR1 is MNHEY, CDR2 SVGAGI. V lost 6 bases, J lost 5 bases, and 10 bases stayed unmatched. CDR3: CASSLMTGGNYGYTF. The CDR3 region has the DNA TGTGCCAGCAGCCTAATGACAGGGGGTAATTATGGCTACACCTTC.